These 15 T cell receptor beta chains came from one sample sequenced in a study of vaccination effects on CD4 cells after COVID-19. These TCRs' antigens remain unknown. Measured with immunoSEQ multiplex PCR; TCRdb has only the in-frame clones, and not every one. Among 55,000 to 80,000 clones listed, about four fifths were seen once. Antigen-specific CD4+ T cells were expanded (with viral peptide pools) by the ViraFEST assay ahead of sequencing. Isolating CD4+ T cells followed approximately 11 days of culture. In the vaccine recipients, nucleocapsid antibodies were negative and there was no prior SARS-CoV-2 infection. The source was CD4+ T cells from PBMCs cultured with SARS-CoV-2 spike peptides, collected before COVID-19 vaccination. The receptor source for this set is a human donor who received a COVID-19 vaccine.

The J gene is TRBJ1-5, the V gene TRBV7-8; maybe TRBD1 (6 bases). CDR1 SGHVS and CDR2 FQNEAQ come from the germline V gene. CDR3 length: 18 amino acids. Between the trimmed V and J ends, which lost 5 bases and 1 base, there was a span of 21 bases. Here the CDR3 reads CASSPLPGTLGSNQPQHF. DNA of the CDR3: TGTGCCAGCAGCCCCCTCCCCGGGACACTTGGGAGCAATCAGCCCCAGCATTTT.

The rearrangement uses TRBV4-1 and TRBJ1-6; D not certain. The CDR3 is 16 residues long. Per germline, CDR1 MGHRA and CDR2 YSYEKL. The V end lost 0 bases, the J end lost 0 bases, and 6 bases lay between the germline ends. The CDR3 DNA follows: TGCGCCAGCAGCCAAGAAGGTGGCTCCTATAATTCACCCCTCCACTTT. Translated: CASSQEGGSYNSPLHF.

This clone appeared once. The rearrangement uses TRBV18 and TRBJ1-2; 8 nucleotides line up with TRBD1. The germline gives CDR1 KGHSH, CDR2 LQKENI. The CDR3 loop spans 17 amino acids. With V trimmed by 3 bases and J by 0 bases, 9 bases remained unmatched. CDR3 amino acids: CASSPGQGAQANYGYTF. Here the CDR3 DNA reads TGTGCCAGCTCACCGGGGCAGGGGGCCCAAGCTAACTATGGCTACACCTTC.

V is TRBV19 and J is TRBJ1-2, with D unresolved. V was cut by 6 bases and J by 0 bases, with 11 bases left in between. Germline values: CDR1 LNHDA, CDR2 SQIVND (reference sequence). The CDR3 has 14 amino acids. The CDR3 protein is CASRLSGANYGYTF. CDR3 DNA sequence: TGTGCCAGTAGACTCTCCGGGGCTAACTATGGCTACACCTTC.

In its sample, this clone was seen a few times. The gene calls are TRBV10-3 and TRBJ1-5, with D tentatively TRBD1 (6 bases). CDR1 is ENHRY and CDR2 is SYGVKD in the germline V gene. CDR3 size: 13 residues. Trimming pared 11 bases from V and 3 bases from J, leaving 14 bases between. CDR3 loop: CASHRDNNQPQHF. Written as DNA, the CDR3 is TGTGCCTCTCACCGGGACAACAATCAGCCCCAGCATTTT.

V usage is TRBV7-3 and J usage is TRBJ2-1; D remains unclear. Germline values: CDR1 SGHTA, CDR2 FQGTGA. This CDR3 is 14 amino acids long. Trimming shortened V by 1 base and J by 4 bases, and 8 bases separated the two germline ends. The CDR3 region has the DNA TGTGCCAGCAGCTTAATCCCAGGTTACAATGAGCAGTTCTTC. Encoded protein: CASSLIPGYNEQFF.

The CDR3 region has the DNA TGCGCCAGCAGAGCCCGGGCGGATAGCACAGATACGCAGTATTTT. It encodes CASRARADSTDTQYF. The rearrangement uses TRBV5-1 and TRBJ2-3; D call uncertain. V was pared by 5 bases and J by 0 bases, with 13 bases between. The CDR3 runs to 15 residues. In germline, CDR1 is SGHRS, CDR2 YFSETQ.

The chain recombines TRBV7-9 with TRBJ1-6, with a weak D call TRBD1 (6 bases). CDR1 and CDR2 from the germline V gene are SEHNR and FQNEAQ (reference sequence). Trimming shortened V by 5 bases and J by 5 bases, and 13 bases separated the two germline ends. This CDR3 comprises 15 residues. The CDR3 loop is CASSDQGRNNSPLHF. CDR3 in DNA: TGTGCCAGCAGCGACCAGGGGCGGAATAATTCACCCCTCCACTTT.

The V gene is TRBV7-8, the J gene TRBJ1-5, with D tentatively TRBD1 (5 bases). The CDR3 is 17 residues long. V was cut by 4 bases and J by 3 bases, with 19 bases left in between. CDR1 and CDR2 (germline): SGHVS, FQNEAQ. The CDR3 DNA reads as TGTGCCAGCAGCTCGGGGCAGGCCGGGGATTTCAATCAGCCCCAGCATTTT. Protein: CASSSGQAGDFNQPQHF.

The J gene is TRBJ2-3, the V gene TRBV3-1 (or the pseudogene TRBV3-2); D gene ambiguous. V was trimmed by 3 bases and J by 5 bases, leaving 6 bases between them. The germline V gene has CDR1 LGHDT and CDR2 YNNKEL (reference sequence). CDR3 length: 12 amino acids. CDR3 coding DNA: TGTGCCAGCAGCCATGGAGAAGATACGCAGTATTTT. This sequence encodes CASSHGEDTQYF.

This chain connects TRBV9 to TRBJ2-1; D may be TRBD2 (6 bases). This CDR3 has 18 residues. V lost 0 bases, J lost 2 bases, and 18 bases lay in between. Looked up from germline, CDR1 is SGDLS and CDR2 is YYNGEE. Here the CDR3 reads CASSVALFGSGAYNEQFF. DNA of the CDR3: TGTGCCAGCAGCGTAGCTCTCTTCGGTAGCGGTGCCTACAATGAGCAGTTCTTC.

The rearrangement links TRBV19 to TRBJ1-3, with a weak D call TRBD1 (6 bases). CDR1 LNHDA and CDR2 SQIVND come from the germline V gene (reference sequence). The V gene lost 5 bases and the J gene lost 0 bases, with 8 bases spanning the gap. The CDR3 extends over 14 amino acids. CDR3 DNA: TGTGCCAGTAGTCAGGGGAGCTCTGGAAACACCATATATTTT. This encodes CASSQGSSGNTIYF. Full variable domain (outside the CDR3, taken from reference TRBV19 and TRBJ1-3): DGGITQSPKYLFRKEGQNVTLSCEQNLNHDAMYWYRQDPGQGLRLIYYSQIVNDFQKGDIAEGYSVSREKKESFPLTVTSAQKNPTAFYLCASSQGSSGNTIYFGEGSWLTVV.

The rearrangement links TRBV18 to TRBJ2-5; 13 nucleotides line up with TRBD2. The CDR3 has 16 residues. Trimming removed 3 bases from V and 3 bases from J; junction bases left unmatched: 4. Germline assignment: CDR1 KGHSH and CDR2 LQKENI. The CDR3 sequence: CASSPSGTSGKETQYF. The CDR3 region has the DNA TGTGCCAGCTCACCTTCCGGGACTAGCGGGAAAGAGACCCAGTACTTC.

The chain links TRBV30 to TRBJ1-2; TRBD1 might be the D (5 bases). V was clipped by 2 bases and J by 4 bases, with 20 bases between them. Germline V lookup: CDR1 GTSNPN, CDR2 SVGIG (reference sequence). The CDR3 length is 16 residues. CDR3 DNA sequence: TGTGCCTGGAGTTACCCCTCCAGGGTCCCAATCTATGGCTACACCTTC. Encoded protein: CAWSYPSRVPIYGYTF.

The V and J genes are TRBV15 and TRBJ2-7; D may be TRBD1 (5 bases). The CDR3 has 14 amino acids. V lost 0 bases, J lost 5 bases, and 11 bases lay in between. CDR1 and CDR2 (germline): LNHNV, YYDKDF (reference sequence). The CDR3 is CATSRDPVRDEQYV. For the CDR3, the DNA is TGTGCCACCAGCAGAGATCCAGTCAGGGACGAGCAGTACGTC.